The T cell receptor (beta chain) under discussion was sequenced for a study of shared clonotypes between healthy human individuals. TCRdb keeps only in-frame clones here, not all; method: immunoSEQ multiplex PCR. The data contain about 1.1 million clones, around 77% of them singletons. The V end lost 0 bases, the J end lost 7 bases, and 13 bases lay between the germline ends. The CDR3 is 14 residues long. The germline V gene encodes CDR1 SGHRS and CDR2 YFSETQ. V is TRBV5-1 and J is TRBJ2-5; possibly TRBD1 for D (6 bases). The sequence came from a man aged 18 to 29 in good health. Some clones in this sample may be carry-over from other donors' samples. The sample consisted of memory CD4+ T cells from PBMCs. The subset denotes: CD45RA-negative fraction. The CDR3 bases are TGCGCCAGCAGCTTGGGGACAGACGATGGGACCCAGTACTTC. This sequence encodes CASSLGTDDGTQYF.